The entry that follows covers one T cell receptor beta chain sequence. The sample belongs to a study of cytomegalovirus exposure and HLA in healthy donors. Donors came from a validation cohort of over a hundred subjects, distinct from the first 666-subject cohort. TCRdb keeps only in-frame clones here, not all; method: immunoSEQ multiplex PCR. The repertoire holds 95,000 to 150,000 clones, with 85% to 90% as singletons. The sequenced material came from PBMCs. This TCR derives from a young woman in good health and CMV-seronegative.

The CDR3 spells CASSDRGGQPQHF. The CDR3 DNA sequence: TGTGCCAGCAGTGACAGGGGTGGTCAGCCCCAGCATTTT. This chain connects TRBV2 to TRBJ1-5; D is possibly TRBD1 (6 bases). This CDR3 comprises 13 residues. V was pared by 3 bases and J by 6 bases, with 9 bases between. Germline CDR1 SNHLY, CDR2 FYNNEI. The full variable domain, rest sourced from reference TRBV2 and TRBJ1-5, is EPEVTQTPSHQVTQMGQEVILRCVPISNHLYFYWYRQILGQKVEFLVSFYNNEISEKSEIFDDQFSVERPDGSNFTLKIRSTKLEDSAMYFCASSDRGGQPQHFGDGTRLSIL.